These T cell receptor beta chains were read from a single sample in a study of blood T cell repertoires in COVID-19. Using immunoSEQ multiplex PCR, the repertoire was profiled, and TCRdb retains in-frame clones only, with some absent. The sample lists roughly 260,000 clones, 91% occurring once. The sequencing input was peripheral blood. Receptor source: a person under 35 with COVID-19, enrolled during active disease. Each CDR3 is given with its conserved first and last residue.

TRBV28,CASSPTGGNGNTIYF
TRBV10-3,CAISGVLDSSGGGQAPTGAFF
TRBV19,CASSIGTPNEKLFF
TRBV10-3,CAISRGLYGYTF
TRBV4-1,CASSRTGSEAFF
TRBV4-3,CASSQAPNGVAEAFF
TRBV27,CASKRDSTIPTDTQYF
TRBV7-8,CASSLARDEQFF
TRBV2,CASRLEGSASYEQYF
TRBV9,CASSVGAGFVETQYF
TRBV14,CASSQPGLAENEQFF
TRBV28,CASSFKGNYEQYF
TRBV5-1,CASSLGQAPGELFF